These T cell receptor beta chains were read from a single sample in a study of cytomegalovirus exposure and HLA in healthy donors. TCRdb keeps only in-frame clones here, not all; method: immunoSEQ multiplex PCR. The sample lists about 44,000 clones; approximately 90% were seen once. Sequencing was carried out using PBMCs. All receptors come from a woman aged 40 to 50 in good health and CMV-seropositive. Each CDR3 is given without its conserved first and last residue.

j_gene: TRBJ2-1; len: 11; v_gene: TRBV18; CDR3aa: ATSQGGNREQF
j_gene: TRBJ2-5; len: 12; v_gene: TRBV19; CDR3aa: ASSIGAGEETQY
j_gene: TRBJ1-1; len: 12; v_gene: TRBV11-2; CDR3aa: ASSLDGGGTEAF
j_gene: TRBJ2-1; len: 17; v_gene: TRBV4-2; CDR3aa: ASSQDFVGSSGFNNEQF
j_gene: TRBJ2-1; len: 10; v_gene: TRBV5-4; CDR3aa: ASSSGQGEQF
j_gene: TRBJ1-3; len: 12; v_gene: TRBV23-1; CDR3aa: ASSPHTKGDTIY
j_gene: TRBJ1-2; len: 14; v_gene: TRBV25-1; CDR3aa: ASRPSTGTVSYGYT
j_gene: TRBJ2-7; len: 13; v_gene: TRBV6-1; CDR3aa: ASSPGLAPSGEQY
j_gene: TRBJ1-1; len: 13; v_gene: TRBV28; CDR3aa: ASSYPLGANTEAF
j_gene: TRBJ1-6; len: 14; v_gene: TRBV9; CDR3aa: ASSVEGTGSNSPLH
j_gene: TRBJ2-5; len: 12; v_gene: TRBV5-6; CDR3aa: ASSFTGTFETQY
j_gene: TRBJ2-5; len: 11; v_gene: TRBV5-6; CDR3aa: ASSYSGGGTQY
j_gene: TRBJ1-1; len: 12; v_gene: TRBV28; CDR3aa: ASSSGGRGTEAF
j_gene: TRBJ1-5; len: 14; v_gene: TRBV6-5; CDR3aa: ASSYSNPIGNQPQH
j_gene: TRBJ2-7; len: 15; v_gene: TRBV28; CDR3aa: ASSFPLAGGRNMEQY
j_gene: TRBJ1-1; len: 13; v_gene: TRBV10-2; CDR3aa: ASSERDTLNTEAF
j_gene: TRBJ2-2; len: 12; v_gene: TRBV6-4; CDR3aa: ASSDSANTGELF
j_gene: TRBJ1-1; len: 9; v_gene: TRBV28; CDR3aa: ASNSNTEAF
j_gene: TRBJ2-3; len: 16; v_gene: TRBV5-6; CDR3aa: ASRFRGLAASSTDTQY
j_gene: TRBJ2-1; len: 12; v_gene: TRBV10-3; CDR3aa: AISEPPGHYEQF
j_gene: TRBJ1-2; len: 12; v_gene: TRBV2; CDR3aa: ASRDTGWGDGYT
j_gene: TRBJ2-7; len: 13; v_gene: TRBV7-9; CDR3aa: ASSLALDSSYEQY
j_gene: TRBJ1-5; len: 12; v_gene: TRBV7-8; CDR3aa: ASSEGGGSQPQH
j_gene: -; len: 14; v_gene: TRBV6-1; CDR3aa: ASSGVAGTGNYEQY
j_gene: TRBJ2-1; len: 11; v_gene: TRBV6-5; CDR3aa: ASKRGPYNEQF
j_gene: TRBJ2-5; len: 12; v_gene: TRBV7-9; CDR3aa: ASSAQGVIETQY
j_gene: TRBJ1-5; len: 13; v_gene: TRBV15; CDR3aa: ATSKPTGGNQPQH
j_gene: TRBJ2-7; len: 12; v_gene: TRBV5-5; CDR3aa: ASGRQGGLYEQY
j_gene: TRBJ2-7; len: 12; v_gene: TRBV11-1; CDR3aa: ASSLDDGAYEQY
j_gene: TRBJ1-4; len: 11; v_gene: TRBV4-1; CDR3aa: ASSQESVAGLF
j_gene: TRBJ1-1; len: 13; v_gene: TRBV6-1; CDR3aa: ASRTTEILNTEAF
j_gene: TRBJ2-1; len: 13; v_gene: TRBV4-2; CDR3aa: ASSPMEGVGNEQF
j_gene: TRBJ1-5; len: 12; v_gene: TRBV19; CDR3aa: ASRFGQANQPQH
j_gene: TRBJ2-1; len: 13; v_gene: TRBV28; CDR3aa: ASSLASGDHNEQF
j_gene: TRBJ2-4; len: 13; v_gene: TRBV28; CDR3aa: ASSPGTGGPNIQY
j_gene: TRBJ2-1; len: 12; v_gene: TRBV6-1; CDR3aa: ASTGLIAYNEQF
j_gene: TRBJ2-1; len: 14; v_gene: TRBV19; CDR3aa: ASSIVTSGGSNEQF
j_gene: TRBJ2-2; len: 11; v_gene: TRBV6-6; CDR3aa: ATLIPNTGELF
j_gene: TRBJ2-7; len: 12; v_gene: TRBV10-2; CDR3aa: ASSSTGVGYEQY
j_gene: TRBJ1-3; len: 15; v_gene: TRBV28; CDR3aa: ASSLVGEGRGGNTIY
j_gene: TRBJ1-2; len: 11; v_gene: TRBV19; CDR3aa: ASSSPGGIGYT
j_gene: TRBJ2-6; len: 14; v_gene: TRBV5-1; CDR3aa: ASSVPQGSGANVLT
j_gene: TRBJ2-7; len: 13; v_gene: TRBV18; CDR3aa: ASSPLGDYSYEQY